This entry is about one T cell receptor (beta chain). The V segment lost 1 base and the J segment 4 bases; nucleotides outside the gene matches: 5. CDR1 and CDR2 from the germline V gene are SGHTA and FQGTGA. This CDR3 has 16 residues. This entry belongs to a study of control samples from healthy donors and cancer patients. Profiling relied on immunoSEQ multiplex PCR, and the TCRdb table lists in-frame clones only, not all of them. The sample gives 15,000 to 20,000 clones, more than 70% of which show up once; around a tenth is in the top ten. The material sequenced was PBMCs. This receptor was obtained from a woman between 70 and 85 years old with colorectal cancer. The chain couples TRBV7-3 to TRBJ2-3; 10 nucleotides line up with TRBD2. As DNA, the CDR3 is TGTGCCAGCAGCTTAAAGGAGCTAGCGGGGGCAGATACGCAGTATTTT. It encodes CASSLKELAGADTQYF.